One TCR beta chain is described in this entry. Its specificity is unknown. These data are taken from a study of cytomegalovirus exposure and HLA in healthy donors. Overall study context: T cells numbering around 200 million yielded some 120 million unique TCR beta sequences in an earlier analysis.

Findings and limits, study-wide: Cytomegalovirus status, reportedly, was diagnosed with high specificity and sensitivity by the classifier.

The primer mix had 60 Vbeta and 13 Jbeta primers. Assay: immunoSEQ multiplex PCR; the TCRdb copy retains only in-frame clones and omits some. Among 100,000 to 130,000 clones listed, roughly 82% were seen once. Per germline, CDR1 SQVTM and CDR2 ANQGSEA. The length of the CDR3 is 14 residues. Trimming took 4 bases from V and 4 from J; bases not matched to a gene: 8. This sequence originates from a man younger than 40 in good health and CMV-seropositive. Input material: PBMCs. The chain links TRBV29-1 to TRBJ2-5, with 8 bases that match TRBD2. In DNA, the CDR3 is TGCAGCGTTGTCGATCGGGGGGGCCGAGAGACCCAGTACTTC. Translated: CSVVDRGGRETQYF.